This T cell receptor beta chain was identified during a study of OX40 agonist ivuxolimab in advanced cancers. Overall study: Patient treatment consisted of intravenous ivuxolimab administration every 2 weeks at 0.01 to 10 mg/kg. General observations from the study: It was also the case that some nonresponders had low normalized T-cell clonal expansion. Circulating CD4+ and CD8+ T cells showed clonal expansion by week 6 at 0.1 to 3.0 mg/kg.

Trimming removed 4 bases from V and 1 base from J; junction bases left unmatched: 4. The CDR3 is made up of 15 amino acids. Germline V gene data show CDR1 as SGHRS and CDR2 as YFSETQ. Libraries were prepared by immunoSEQ multiplex PCR; TCRdb keeps only in-frame clonotypes and omits some of them. Of 60,000 or so clones in the sample, 90% were seen once. Of note for this clone: Antigen specificity is unknown.

This sequence originates from an adult with an advanced solid tumor such as melanoma, head and neck, liver or kidney cancer. The material was CD4+ or CD8+ T cells sorted from blood, obtained in a trial of the OX40 agonist ivuxolimab. The chain combines TRBV5-1 with TRBJ2-2, with 7 bases fitting TRBD1. CDR3 sequence reads: CASSRDSRNTGELFF. The CDR3 nucleotides are TGCGCCAGCAGCAGGGACAGCCGGAACACCGGGGAGCTGTTTTTT.